Listed here are 18 T cell receptor beta chains from one sample, sequenced in a study of siplizumab effects on memory and regulatory T cells. Method: immunoSEQ multiplex PCR; TCRdb's copy keeps in-frame clones and lacks some. The sample includes about 94,000 clones, 94% of them seen just once. Sequenced input: non-Treg CD4+ T cells sorted from blood. These receptors were taken from a human donor in good health.

The chain links TRBV2 to TRBJ1-5; D uncertain. Deletions cut 8 bases from V and 5 bases from J, with 19 bases between. CDR3 length equals 15 residues. The germline V gene has CDR1 SNHLY and CDR2 FYNNEI. The CDR3 nucleotides read TGTGCCAGCCGATCGACACCGGATCCCTATCAGCCCCAGCATTTT. Its translation is CASRSTPDPYQPQHF.

The rearrangement uses TRBV11-2 and TRBJ2-3; 8 bases are a match to TRBD2. CDR1 is SGHAT and CDR2 is FQNNGV in the germline V gene. This CDR3 region has 16 residues. With V trimmed by 4 bases and J by 1 base, 7 bases remained unmatched. The CDR3 here is CASSSGTRAGTDTQYF. DNA of the CDR3: TGTGCCAGCAGCTCAGGGACTAGGGCTGGCACAGATACGCAGTATTTT.

The CDR3 DNA sequence: TGTGCCAGCCTACAGGGCGCTAAACTGTTTTTT. Translation gives CASLQGAKLFF. The chain is built from TRBV2 and TRBJ1-4, with D possibly matching TRBD1 (6 bases). This CDR3 has 11 residues. Germline V gene data show CDR1 as SNHLY and CDR2 as FYNNEI. Trimming shortened V by 8 bases and J by 11 bases, and 12 bases separated the two germline ends.

The gene calls are TRBV19 and TRBJ2-2; tentatively, D is TRBD1 (5 bases). The CDR3 totals 15 residues. The V gene's germline CDR1 is LNHDA and CDR2 SQIVND (reference sequence). Between the trimmed V and J ends, which lost 3 bases and 3 bases, there was a span of 11 bases. The CDR3 reads CASSIVGVDTGELFF. The CDR3 bases are TGTGCCAGTAGTATTGTAGGGGTCGACACCGGGGAGCTGTTTTTT. The full variable domain, with the rest looked up from reference TRBV19 and TRBJ2-2, is DGGITQSPKYLFRKEGQNVTLSCEQNLNHDAMYWYRQDPGQGLRLIYYSQIVNDFQKGDIAEGYSVSREKKESFPLTVTSAQKNPTAFYLCASSIVGVDTGELFFGEGSRLTVL.

The chain employs TRBV19 and TRBJ1-3; D is uncertain. This CDR3 contains 14 residues. Trimming pared 5 bases from V and 0 bases from J, leaving 8 bases between. Germline values: CDR1 LNHDA, CDR2 SQIVND (reference sequence). Written as DNA, the CDR3 is TGTGCCAGTAGTGGACCTGGCTCTGGAAACACCATATATTTT. Its translation is CASSGPGSGNTIYF.

V and J are TRBV7-2 and TRBJ2-7, with 13 bases fitting TRBD2. V lost 4 bases, J lost 5 bases, and 5 bases stayed unmatched. The CDR3 runs 15 residues. The germline gives CDR1 SGHTA, CDR2 FQGNSA. In DNA form, the CDR3 reads TGTGCCAGCAGCTCTACTAGCGGGGGGGCCCACGAGCAGTACTTC. Amino acids: CASSSTSGGAHEQYF.

The chain combines TRBV30 with TRBJ2-1; 7 positions match TRBD2. This CDR3 comprises 14 residues. J gave up 0 bases and V 6 bases, and 5 bases lay outside the gene matches. Per the germline V gene, CDR1 is GTSNPN and CDR2 is SVGIG (reference sequence). The CDR3 coding sequence is TGTGCCTGTAAAAGCGGGGCCTCCTACAATGAGCAGTTCTTC. It codes for CACKSGASYNEQFF.

The J gene is TRBJ2-7, the V gene TRBV6-1, with a weak D call TRBD2 (7 bases). Germline V gives CDR1 MNHNS, CDR2 SASEGT. V gave up 6 bases and J gave up 0 bases, with 15 bases separating them. The CDR3 runs 15 residues. CDR3 region: CASRSGGGSSYEQYF. In DNA, the CDR3 is TGTGCCAGCAGATCTGGGGGCGGGAGCTCCTACGAGCAGTACTTC.

The V gene is TRBV19, the J gene TRBJ2-2; possible D gene TRBD2, 5 bases. The V gene lost 6 bases and the J gene lost 6 bases, with 8 bases spanning the gap. Germline V gives CDR1 LNHDA, CDR2 SQIVND (reference sequence). This CDR3 is 12 amino acids long. CDR3 nucleotides: TGTGCCAGTAGCGAGGGTTCCGGGGAGCTGTTTTTT. The encoded protein is CASSEGSGELFF.

V is TRBV7-9 and J is TRBJ2-5; D gene uncertain. CDR1 is SEHNR, CDR2 FQNEAQ, per germline (reference sequence). CDR3 length equals 12 residues. V was shortened by 2 bases and J by 5 bases, with 6 bases between the two germline ends. The CDR3 loop reads CASSLSSETQYF. The CDR3 coding sequence is TGTGCCAGCAGCTTATCTTCTGAGACCCAGTACTTC.

V usage is TRBV19 and J usage is TRBJ2-2; 10 bases align to TRBD2. The CDR3 totals 17 residues. V lost 3 bases, J lost 0 bases, and 4 bases stayed unmatched. Germline V CDR1 and CDR2: LNHDA, SQIVND (reference sequence). CDR3 sequence (DNA): TGTGCCAGTAGTATGTTAGCGGGAGGACCGAACACCGGGGAGCTGTTTTTT. Amino acids: CASSMLAGGPNTGELFF.

The V and J genes are TRBV2 and TRBJ2-1; no reliable D call. The V end was cut by 2 bases, the J end by 0 bases, with 11 bases between. The CDR3 is 16 amino acids. Germline CDR1 reads SNHLY; CDR2 reads FYNNEI. CDR3 DNA: TGTGCCAGCAGTGAACGGCGGCGTAGCTCCTACAATGAGCAGTTCTTC. Protein: CASSERRRSSYNEQFF.

This chain joins TRBV11-1 and TRBJ2-7; D uncertain. Trimming stripped 1 base from V and 0 bases from J, with 10 bases between. The CDR3 is 15 residues long. From germline, CDR1 is SGHAT and CDR2 FQDESV (reference sequence). The CDR3 loop is CASSLDGLSSYEQYF. In DNA, the CDR3 is TGTGCCAGCAGCTTAGACGGGCTCTCCTCCTACGAGCAGTACTTC. The whole variable domain, remainder taken from reference TRBV11-1 and TRBJ2-7, is EAEVAQSPRYKITEKSQAVAFWCDPISGHATLYWYRQILGQGPELLVQFQDESVVDDSQLPKDRFSAERLKGVDSTLKIQPAELGDSAMYLCASSLDGLSSYEQYFGPGTRLTVT.

In this sample, this clone turned up a few times. The chain employs TRBV29-1 and TRBJ1-1, with TRBD1 as a possible D gene (6 bases). The V gene's germline CDR1 is SQVTM and CDR2 ANQGSEA. The length of the CDR3 is 13 residues. V was clipped by 2 bases and J by 5 bases, with 12 bases between them. The chain's CDR3 is CSVEQGRGTEAFF. The CDR3 DNA is TGCAGCGTTGAACAGGGGCGCGGGACTGAAGCTTTCTTT.

This chain links TRBV18 with TRBJ2-1; 15 nucleotides line up with TRBD2. Germline CDR1 and CDR2: KGHSH and LQKENI. Unmatched junction bases numbered 7, after V lost 0 bases and J lost 4 bases. The CDR3 is made up of 19 amino acids. The CDR3: CASSPPGLAGGKGYNEQFF. The CDR3 region has the DNA TGTGCCAGCTCACCACCGGGACTAGCGGGGGGCAAAGGTTACAATGAGCAGTTCTTC.

This clone is a singleton in its sample. V usage is TRBV11-2 and J usage is TRBJ1-1, with D unclear. Germline V gene lookup returns CDR1 SGHAT and CDR2 FQNNGV. The CDR3 runs 16 residues. V was trimmed by 1 base and J by 0 bases, leaving 12 bases between them. CDR3 protein: CASSLGPAGMNTEAFF. CDR3 coding DNA: TGTGCCAGCAGCTTAGGTCCAGCGGGCATGAACACTGAAGCTTTCTTT.

The chain is built from TRBV28 and TRBJ1-5, with TRBD1 matching over 10 bases. Trimming took 5 bases from V and 0 from J; bases not matched to a gene: 10. CDR3 size: 18 residues. CDR1 MDHEN and CDR2 SYDVKM come from the germline V gene. CDR3 sequence (DNA): TGTGCCAGCAGTCCCGGGACAGGGGCGCCTTATAGCAATCAGCCCCAGCATTTT. It codes for CASSPGTGAPYSNQPQHF.

This rearrangement joins TRBV2 to TRBJ1-1, with D possibly matching TRBD1 (5 bases). The CDR3 loop spans 14 amino acids. Germline V gene sequence: CDR1 SNHLY, CDR2 FYNNEI. Trimming removed 0 bases at V and 4 bases at J, with 9 bases between. The CDR3 spells CASSEAGVLTEAFF. The CDR3 DNA reads as TGTGCCAGCAGTGAAGCAGGGGTTCTCACTGAAGCTTTCTTT.